Following are 9 T cell receptor beta chains from one sample sequenced in a study of radiation and T cells in renal cell carcinoma. Clones were read by immunoSEQ multiplex PCR, and TCRdb kept only the in-frame ones, dropping some. The repertoire holds about 49,000 clones, less than 85% seen once, with about 28% in the top ten. Noted time point: blood 2 weeks post-SBRT. Treatment described: 15 Gy SBRT to primary tumor, nephrectomy 4 weeks later. The specimen was blood, collected from a patient whose treatment included radiotherapy and nephrectomy. Every receptor here comes from a woman between 65 and 79 years old with renal cell carcinoma.

J is TRBJ2-2 and V is TRBV12-5, with 12 nucleotides matching TRBD1. Trimming at V came to 8 bases and at J to 7 bases, leaving 8 bases not matched to a gene. The CDR3 runs to 15 residues. Germline loops: CDR1 LGHNT, CDR2 FRNRAP. CDR3 sequence: CASRVGQGAVGELFF. CDR3 nucleotide sequence: TGTGCTAGTAGAGTGGGACAGGGGGCTGTCGGGGAGCTGTTTTTT.

V gene TRBV10-3 combines with J gene TRBJ2-3; TRBD2 matches 10 bases. The CDR3 covers 16 residues. Germline lookup yields CDR1 ENHRY and CDR2 SYGVKD. V was pared by 7 bases and J by 2 bases, with 9 bases of the junction left unmatched. CDR3 amino acids: CAITRGLAGATDTQYF. The CDR3 DNA follows: TGTGCCATCACCCGCGGGCTAGCGGGGGCCACAGATACGCAGTATTTT.

CDR3 coding DNA: TGTGCCAGCAGCTCGGGAGGGGTGGATCAGCCCCAGCATTTT. Encoded protein: CASSSGGVDQPQHF. The chain joins TRBV7-9 to TRBJ1-5; possible D gene TRBD1, 5 bases. The CDR3 is made up of 14 amino acids. Trimming shortened V by 4 bases and J by 5 bases, and 12 bases separated the two germline ends. Germline CDR1 and CDR2: SEHNR and FQNEAQ (reference sequence).

The J gene is TRBJ1-2, the V gene TRBV29-1; D gene unclear. Looked up from germline, CDR1 is SQVTM and CDR2 is ANQGSEA. V dropped 7 bases and J dropped 3 bases, with 15 bases sitting between them. CDR3 length equals 13 residues. The CDR3 DNA reads TGCAGCGCGTTCGGTGGGTTGGACTATGGCTACACCTTC. It encodes CSAFGGLDYGYTF.

The chain's CDR3 is CASSYSVGLGEKLFF. The CDR3 region has the DNA TGTGCCAGCAGTTACTCCGTGGGTTTGGGTGAAAAACTGTTTTTT. The V and J genes are TRBV6-5 and TRBJ1-4; D not resolved. CDR1 and CDR2 (germline): MNHEY, SVGAGI. Trimming cost V 0 bases and J 7 bases, with 12 bases left between them. The CDR3 length is 15 residues.

In this sample, this clone turned up a few times. The rearrangement uses TRBV19 and TRBJ1-5; D is possibly TRBD1 (5 bases). Between the trimmed V and J ends, which lost 6 bases and 3 bases, there was a span of 12 bases. The V gene's germline CDR1 is LNHDA and CDR2 SQIVND (reference sequence). The CDR3 is 14 amino acids. Here the CDR3 reads CASSGQNTNQPQHF. CDR3 nucleotides: TGTGCCAGTAGCGGACAAAACACCAATCAGCCCCAGCATTTT.

The chain combines TRBV5-1 with TRBJ1-3, with TRBD1 as a possible D gene (5 bases). V was shortened by 0 bases and J by 2 bases, with 12 bases between the two germline ends. The CDR3 consists of 16 residues. CDR1 is SGHRS and CDR2 is YFSETQ in the germline V gene. DNA for the CDR3: TGCGCCAGCAGCTTGGGGACGGTGGGGCCTGGAAACACCATATATTTT. This gives the protein CASSLGTVGPGNTIYF.

This clone was seen a few times. The chain is built from TRBV7-9 and TRBJ2-1; 8 positions match TRBD1. CDR1 is SEHNR and CDR2 is FQNEAQ in the germline V gene (reference sequence). Germline trimming cut 3 bases from V and 0 bases from J; bases unmatched to any gene: 7. CDR3 length equals 17 residues. The CDR3 loop is CASSFPQGESSYNEQFF. The CDR3 DNA reads as TGTGCCAGCAGCTTTCCACAGGGGGAAAGCTCCTACAATGAGCAGTTCTTC.

This clone was recorded a few times. J is TRBJ2-5 and V is TRBV4-1, with D uncertain. Germline CDR1 and CDR2: MGHRA and YSYEKL. The CDR3 is made up of 13 amino acids. Trimming pared 4 bases from V and 5 bases from J, leaving 11 bases between. CDR3 residues: CASSLSSLETQYF. The CDR3 coding sequence is TGCGCCAGCAGCCTGTCCAGTCTGGAGACCCAGTACTTC.